This TCR beta chain was identified in a study of radiotherapy plus CTLA-4 blockade in lung cancer. Produced via immunoSEQ multiplex PCR; TCRdb's table is partial and in-frame only. The table records 55,000 or so clones, approximately 82% of them present only once. Findings and caveats of the study: Blood TCR clones of tumor origin expanded after radiotherapy plus ipilimumab.

The V and J ends lost 3 bases and 2 bases, in that order; junction bases with no gene match: 3. The CDR3 has 14 residues. Germline values: CDR1 SGHRS, CDR2 YFSETQ. Worth noting for this clone: The antigen remains unidentified.

This TCR derives from a human donor with non-small cell lung cancer whose response to radiotherapy plus ipilimumab could not be evaluated. J is TRBJ2-3 and V is TRBV5-1; the match to TRBD1 covers 7 bases. Sequencing used peripheral blood, obtained from a patient treated with radiotherapy plus ipilimumab. CDR3 sequence reads: CASSSDRITDTQYF. The CDR3 nucleotides read TGCGCCAGCAGCTCGGACAGGATCACAGATACGCAGTATTTT.